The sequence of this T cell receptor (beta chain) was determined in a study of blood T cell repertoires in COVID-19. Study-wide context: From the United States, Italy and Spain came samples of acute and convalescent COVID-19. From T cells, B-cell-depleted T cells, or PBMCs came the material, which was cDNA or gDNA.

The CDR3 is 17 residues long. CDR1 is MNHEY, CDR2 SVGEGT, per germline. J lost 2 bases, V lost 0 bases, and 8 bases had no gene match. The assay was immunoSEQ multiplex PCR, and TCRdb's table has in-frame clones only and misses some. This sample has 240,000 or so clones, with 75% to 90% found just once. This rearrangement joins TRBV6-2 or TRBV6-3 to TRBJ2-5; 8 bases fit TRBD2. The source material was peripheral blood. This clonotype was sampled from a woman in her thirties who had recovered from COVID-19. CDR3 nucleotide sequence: TGTGCCAGCAGTTACTCACTTGCGGGGGGTATTCAAGAGACCCAGTACTTC. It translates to CASSYSLAGGIQETQYF.